This T cell receptor (beta chain) was identified in a study of shared clonotypes between healthy human individuals. This clone was seen a single time. Deep-level assay runs were performed. Using immunoSEQ multiplex PCR, the repertoire was profiled, and TCRdb retains in-frame clones only, with some absent. The data show some 1,100,000 clones, around 78% seen once. CD4+ cells underwent separation, giving CD45RA+ naive and CD45RA-negative memory subsets. Input material: memory CD4+ T cells from PBMCs. Subset given: CD45RA-negative fraction. The receptor comes from a man younger than 35 in good health. Some clones in this sample may be carry-over from other donors' samples.

CDR3 nucleotides: TGTGCCAGCAGCCAAGTCCGGCTTACGAACACCGGGGAGCTGTTTTTT. This gives the protein CASSQVRLTNTGELFF. The rearrangement links TRBV14 to TRBJ2-2; the D is unclear. CDR3 length: 16 amino acids. Trimming took 1 base from V and 0 from J, leaving 9 bases between them. Germline assignment: CDR1 SGHDN and CDR2 FVKESK.